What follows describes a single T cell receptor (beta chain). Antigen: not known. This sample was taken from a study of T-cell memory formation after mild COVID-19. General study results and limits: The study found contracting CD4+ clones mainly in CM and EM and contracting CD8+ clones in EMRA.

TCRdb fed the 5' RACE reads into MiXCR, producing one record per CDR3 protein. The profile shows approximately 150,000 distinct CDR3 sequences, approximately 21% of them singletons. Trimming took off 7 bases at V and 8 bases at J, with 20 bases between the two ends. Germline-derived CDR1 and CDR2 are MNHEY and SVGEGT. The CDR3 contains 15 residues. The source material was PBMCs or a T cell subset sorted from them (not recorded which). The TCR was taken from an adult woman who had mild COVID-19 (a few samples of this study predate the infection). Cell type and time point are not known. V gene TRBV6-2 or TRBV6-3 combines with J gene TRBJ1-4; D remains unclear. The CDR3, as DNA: TGTGCCAGCACCATAGGGCACCGCGGGATGGAAAAACTGTTTTTT. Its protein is CASTIGHRGMEKLFF.